This T cell receptor beta chain appears in the sequencing data of a study of PD-1 blockade in mismatch repair-deficient tumors. TCRdb keeps only in-frame clones here, not all; method: immunoSEQ multiplex PCR. The sample carries some 19,000 clones, roughly 82% recorded once. Germline CDR1 is SGHAT and CDR2 is FQNNGV. This CDR3 is built from 16 residues. V lost 5 bases and J lost 3; bases outside the gene matches: 8. The sequencing here drew on PBMCs, taken 52 weeks after starting pembrolizumab. The TCR comes from an adult with mismatch repair-deficient cancer. The chain has TRBV11-2 and TRBJ2-1, with 9 bases lining up with TRBD1. CDR3 in DNA: TGTGCCAGCAGCACCCGACAGGGGGTTATCTACAATGAGCAGTTCTTC. Amino acid sequence: CASSTRQGVIYNEQFF.